This T cell receptor (beta chain) was recovered during a study of cytomegalovirus exposure and HLA in healthy donors. Study context: Some 80 million unique TCRs from HLA-typed donors were held in an early data release.

General observations from the study: It was reported that TCR beta sequences correctly inferred the HLA-A and HLA-B alleles for most subjects.

CDR1 and CDR2 (germline): LNHDA, SQIVND (reference sequence). J was trimmed by 6 bases and V by 9 bases; bases with no gene match: 19. This CDR3 region has 17 residues. In regard to this clone: The antigen remains unidentified.

The PCR made use of 60 Vbeta and 13 Jbeta primers. Using immunoSEQ multiplex PCR, the repertoire was profiled, and TCRdb retains in-frame clones only, with some absent. The sample lists 150,000 to 200,000 clones, 75% occurring once. The receptor was isolated from a woman aged 40-49 years in good health and CMV-seropositive. The specimen sequenced was PBMCs. The rearrangement uses TRBV19 and TRBJ1-4, with 7 bases fitting TRBD1. CDR3 DNA sequence: TGTGCCAGCCTCAAGCCGTTCAACGGGACAGAAGATGAAAAACTGTTTTTT. Residues: CASLKPFNGTEDEKLFF.